This section outlines one T cell receptor (beta chain) sequence together with its context. Germline loops: CDR1 SQVTM, CDR2 ANQGSEA. The CDR3 extends over 14 amino acids. The data belong to a study of T cell changes during pregnancy in multiple sclerosis. Produced via immunoSEQ multiplex PCR; TCRdb's table is partial and in-frame only. The sample lists about 23,000 clones, less than 90% occurring once. Sample: CD8+ T cells from peripheral blood mononuclear cells, taken after pregnancy. The origin of this receptor is a female donor with multiple sclerosis, enrolled in a pregnancy study. This rearrangement joins TRBV29-1 to TRBJ2-3; 9 bases are shared with TRBD2. Written as DNA, the CDR3 is TGCAGGGGGCAGGGCGGGAGGGTGAGAGATACGCAGTATTTT. Translated, it gives CRGQGGRVRDTQYF.